The 31 T cell receptor beta chains below come from one sample, sequenced in a study of regulatory T cells in long-lasting Graves disease. The time point is: persistent/refractory GD, antithyroid drugs over 5 years with positive TRAb. The TCR library was made from RNA that had been extracted from PBMCs in TRIzol. Relying on iRepertoire HTBI primers and Arm-PCR of CDR3 regions, the team built TCR beta libraries. In TCRdb, the multiplex PCR reads were re-called with MiXCR into one record per CDR3 protein. The sample lists 350,000 to 450,000 distinct CDR3 sequences, around a fifth seen once, with roughly an eighth in the top ten. The specimen comprised peripheral blood mononuclear cells (PBMCs), sampled when the disease was refractory, from a patient treated with antithyroid drugs. The source of these receptors is a female donor with Graves disease.

There are many counts of this clonotype. This chain links TRBV5-1 with TRBJ2-2, with unresolved D. CDR1 SGHRS and CDR2 YFSETQ come from the germline V gene. V lost 0 bases to trimming and J lost 0 bases, with 3 bases between them. The CDR3 is 14 residues long. Written as DNA, the CDR3 is TGCGCCAGCAGCTTGGTTCCGAACACCGGGGAGCTGTTTTTT. The encoded protein is CASSLVPNTGELFF.

This clonotype has ten or more counts. This sequence joins TRBV28 and TRBJ2-7; D is unresolved. V was cut by 5 bases and J by 7 bases, with 18 bases left in between. The CDR3 contains 14 residues. CDR1 is MDHEN and CDR2 is SYDVKM in the germline V gene. The CDR3 DNA reads as TGTGCCAGCAGTCGACCGGACGGCGGTATGGAGCAGTACTTC. This translates into CASSRPDGGMEQYF. Drawing the rest from reference TRBV28 and TRBJ2-7, the complete variable domain is DVKVTQSSRYLVKRTGEKVFLECVQDMDHENMFWYRQDPGLGLRLIYFSYDVKMKEKGDIPEGYSVSREKKERFSLILESASTNQTSMYLCASSRPDGGMEQYFGPGTRLTVT.

On this clonotype itself: A read error is possible here, since a much larger clone lies one base away. The chain has TRBV6-6 and TRBJ2-2; D unresolved. Germline V gene data show CDR1 as MNHNY and CDR2 as SVGAGI (reference sequence). The CDR3 runs 15 residues. The V end lost 0 bases, the J end lost 6 bases, and 11 bases lay between the germline ends. Here the CDR3 DNA reads TGTGCCAGCAGTTACTCGATAGCAGGAGCCGGGGAGCTGTTTTTT. Protein sequence: CASSYSIAGAGELFF.

Comments on this clonotype: The missing conserved phenylalanine or tryptophan at the end of this CDR3 makes a read error likely. The chain recombines TRBV5-8 with TRBJ1-1; D is ambiguous. CDR1 is SGHTS and CDR2 is YDEGEE in the germline V gene. V shed 2 bases and J shed 3 bases, with 8 bases lying between them. The CDR3 sequence is 13 residues long. CDR3 region: CASSFSGYTEAFS. Here the CDR3 DNA reads TGTGCCAGCAGCTTTTCTGGTTACACTGAAGCTTTCTCT.

This clonotype showed up many times. J is TRBJ2-7 and V is TRBV5-1, with D perhaps assigned TRBD1 or TRBD2 (6 bases each). Between the trimmed V and J ends, which lost 4 bases and 2 bases, there was a span of 19 bases. The CDR3 consists of 16 residues. CDR1 is SGHRS and CDR2 is YFSETQ in the germline V gene. CDR3: CASSPTWAGEAYEQYF. CDR3 DNA: TGCGCCAGCAGCCCAACATGGGCAGGGGAGGCCTACGAGCAGTACTTC.

The chain carries TRBV15 and TRBJ2-2; D ambiguous. V was pared by 1 base and J by 6 bases, with 3 bases between. Germline CDR1 and CDR2: LNHNV and YYDKDF (reference sequence). CDR3 size: 12 residues. In DNA form, the CDR3 reads TGTGCCACCAGCAGAGCGCCCGGGGAGCTGTTTTTT. It translates to CATSRAPGELFF.

This clonotype showed up many times. V and J are TRBV15 and TRBJ2-7, with 8 bases identical to TRBD1. The J segment lost 7 bases and the V segment lost 5 bases, leaving 10 bases of the junction unmatched. The CDR3 loop spans 14 amino acids. Per germline, CDR1 LNHNV and CDR2 YYDKDF (reference sequence). The CDR3 bases are TGTGCCACCAGCTCTACCCAGGGGGCGCGGGAGCAGTACTTC. Protein: CATSSTQGAREQYF.

The rearrangement joins TRBV10-3 to TRBJ2-6; D ambiguous. Germline CDR1 and CDR2: ENHRY and SYGVKD. V lost 4 bases, J lost 0 bases, and 7 bases lay in between. CDR3 length equals 15 residues. CDR3 sequence (DNA): TGTGCCATCAGTGGTTCGGACTCTGGGGCCAACGTCCTGACTTTC. Amino acids: CAISGSDSGANVLTF.

V is TRBV30 and J is TRBJ2-7; D not resolved. With 4 bases removed from V and 0 bases from J, the gap between germline ends came to 10 bases. This CDR3 spans 13 amino acids. Germline V gives CDR1 GTSNPN, CDR2 SVGIG (reference sequence). Here the CDR3 reads CAWTLSFSYEQYF. CDR3 nucleotides: TGTGCCTGGACGTTAAGTTTCTCCTACGAGCAGTACTTC.

Only a few counts were recorded for this clonotype. V usage is TRBV6-2 or TRBV6-3 and J usage is TRBJ2-7, with D hard to call. V shed 9 bases and J shed 5 bases, with 11 bases lying between them. The CDR3 is 11 residues long. The germline V gene encodes CDR1 MNHEY and CDR2 SVGEGT. The CDR3 loop is CASGEGNEQYF. The CDR3, as DNA: TGTGCCAGTGGTGAAGGGAACGAGCAGTACTTC.

Only a few counts were recorded for this clonotype. One base away lies a much larger clone, so this may be a sequencing read error. The rearrangement joins TRBV7-9 to TRBJ2-2; D unclear. The V gene lost 2 bases and the J gene lost 7 bases, with 2 bases spanning the gap. Germline V gene data show CDR1 as SEHNR and CDR2 as FQNEAQ (reference sequence). CDR3 length equals 11 residues. The CDR3 nucleotides are TGTGCCAGCAGCTTAATCGGGGAGCTGTTTTTT. It encodes CASSLIGELFF.

This clonotype was seen at least ten times. The chain joins TRBV20-1 to TRBJ2-7; 15 positions agree with TRBD2. V was clipped by 5 bases and J by 6 bases; unmatched bases: 2. Germline assignment: CDR1 DFQATT and CDR2 SNEGSKA (reference sequence). The CDR3 loop spans 13 amino acids. The CDR3 bases are TGCAGTGCTGGGACTAGCGGGAGGATCGAGCAGTACTTC. This translates into CSAGTSGRIEQYF.

The sample holds a few counts of this clonotype. This chain uses TRBV9 with TRBJ1-1; tentatively, D is TRBD1 (6 bases). The germline V and J ends were trimmed by 4 bases and 2 bases, with 15 bases remaining between them. This CDR3 has 15 residues. The germline CDR1 and CDR2 sequences are SGDLS and YYNGEE. The CDR3 nucleotides read TGTGCCAGCAGCTTCAACCAGGGGCCAAACACTGAAGCTTTCTTT. This encodes CASSFNQGPNTEAFF.

The rearrangement joins TRBV3-1 to TRBJ1-6; D ambiguous. Germline V gives CDR1 LGHDT, CDR2 YNNKEL (reference sequence). The germline V and J ends were trimmed by 6 bases and 7 bases, with 19 bases remaining between them. The CDR3 sequence is 16 residues long. The chain's CDR3 is CASRDDAGPQNSPLHF. The DNA for the CDR3 is TGTGCCAGCAGAGACGACGCAGGTCCTCAGAATTCACCCCTCCACTTT.

V usage is TRBV20-1 and J usage is TRBJ2-2; TRBD2 matches at 11 bases. With 0 bases clipped from V and 6 bases from J, the junction kept 6 bases outside the gene matches. This CDR3 is 16 amino acids long. Germline CDR1 is DFQATT and CDR2 is SNEGSKA (reference sequence). Here the CDR3 reads CSARDLGLAASGELFF. The CDR3 DNA reads as TGCAGTGCTAGAGATTTGGGACTAGCGGCATCCGGGGAGCTGTTTTTT.

This clonotype was detected ten times or more. The chain employs TRBV6-5 and TRBJ2-1; 8 nucleotides line up with TRBD1. Germline V lookup: CDR1 MNHEY, CDR2 SVGAGI. The CDR3 spans 16 residues. V shed 0 bases and J 8 bases; nucleotides not matched to a gene: 9. The CDR3 nucleotides are TGTGCCAGCAGTTACTCAGGACAGGGATCGTTTTATGAGCAGTTCTTC. Translation: CASSYSGQGSFYEQFF.

V and J are TRBV18 and TRBJ2-5; TRBD1 aligns across 7 bases. The J segment lost 1 base and the V segment lost 4 bases, leaving 9 bases of the junction unmatched. Germline V gene sequence: CDR1 KGHSH, CDR2 LQKENI. The CDR3 extends over 16 amino acids. The CDR3 nucleotides read TGTGCCAGCTCACGAATGTTGACAGGGAGCCAAGAGACCCAGTACTTC. It specifies CASSRMLTGSQETQYF.

The V and J genes are TRBV6-1 and TRBJ2-7; no definite D call. Trimming took off 5 bases at V and 1 base at J, with 9 bases between the two ends. Germline lookup yields CDR1 MNHNS and CDR2 SASEGT. This CDR3 is 13 amino acids long. CDR3 residues: CASSLPQSYEQYF. The CDR3, as DNA: TGTGCCAGCAGTCTACCCCAATCCTACGAGCAGTACTTC.

This clonotype was seen ten or more times. This sequence joins TRBV3-1 and TRBJ2-5, with 11 bases fitting TRBD2. Trimming at V came to 5 bases and at J to 4 bases, leaving 6 bases not matched to a gene. The CDR3 runs to 15 residues. CDR1 is LGHDT and CDR2 is YNNKEL in the germline V gene (reference sequence). CDR3 amino acids: CASSTPGTSGETQYF. The CDR3 DNA reads as TGTGCCAGCAGCACACCTGGGACTAGCGGAGAGACCCAGTACTTC.

In this sample, this clonotype turned up a few times. The gene calls are TRBV2 and TRBJ2-3, with TRBD2 matching 8 bases. Per the germline V gene, CDR1 is SNHLY and CDR2 is FYNNEI. J lost 0 bases, V lost 7 bases, and 6 bases had no gene match. The CDR3 is 15 residues long. The CDR3 nucleotides are TGTGCCAGCAAGGCCTCTAGCGGGAGCACAGATACGCAGTATTTT. Its protein is CASKASSGSTDTQYF.

This clonotype was detected ten times or more. The rearrangement joins TRBV5-1 to TRBJ2-7; D is tentatively TRBD1 or TRBD2 (5 bases each). V lost 0 bases and J 3 bases, leaving 10 bases between the germline ends. Germline V gene data show CDR1 as SGHRS and CDR2 as YFSETQ. The CDR3 extends over 14 amino acids. The CDR3, as DNA: TGCGCCAGCAGCTTGGGGGACGAGGACTACGAGCAGTACTTC. Residues: CASSLGDEDYEQYF.

With respect to this clonotype: Just one base apart from a much larger clone, this may be a read error. The chain's CDR3 is CASSLGLANERYF. Written as DNA, the CDR3 is TGCGCCAGCAGCTTGGGACTAGCTAACGAGCGGTACTTC. The chain has TRBV5-1 and TRBJ2-7, with TRBD2 matching 7 bases. This CDR3 comprises 13 residues. Germline V gene data show CDR1 as SGHRS and CDR2 as YFSETQ. Full variable domain (remainder filled in from reference TRBV5-1 and TRBJ2-7): KAGVTQTPRYLIKTRGQQVTLSCSPISGHRSVSWYQQTPGQGLQFLFEYFSETQRNKGNFPGRFSGRQFSNSRSEMNVSTLELGDSALYLCASSLGLANERYFGPGTRLTVT.

The sample holds many counts of this clonotype. The V gene is TRBV6-1, the J gene TRBJ1-5; D is unclear. Trimming took 2 bases from V and 1 from J, leaving 6 bases between them. Looked up from germline, CDR1 is MNHNS and CDR2 is SASEGT. This CDR3 is built from 14 residues. The CDR3: CASSELGSNQPQHF. The CDR3 DNA sequence: TGTGCCAGCAGTGAACTGGGAAGCAATCAGCCCCAGCATTTT.

This clonotype has a handful of counts. The rearrangement joins TRBV18 to TRBJ1-2, with D unclear. This CDR3 region has 14 residues. Germline V gene sequence: CDR1 KGHSH, CDR2 LQKENI. V gave up 1 base and J gave up 4 bases, with 10 bases separating them. Here the CDR3 DNA reads TGTGCCAGCTCACCACAGGAGGGCGGCTATGGCTACACCTTC. Protein product: CASSPQEGGYGYTF.

This clonotype was found many times. The genes are TRBV7-3 and TRBJ2-7; D may be TRBD2 (6 bases). V lost 2 bases and J 6 bases, leaving 11 bases between the germline ends. The germline CDR1 and CDR2 sequences are SGHTA and FQGTGA. This CDR3 spans 13 amino acids. The CDR3: CASSLGSAGEQYF. The CDR3 nucleotides are TGTGCCAGCAGCTTAGGGTCAGCGGGCGAGCAGTACTTC. Supplemented by reference TRBV7-3 and TRBJ2-7, the full variable domain reads GAGVSQTPSNKVTEKGKYVELRCDPISGHTALYWYRQSLGQGPEFLIYFQGTGAADDSGLPNDRFFAVRPEGSVSTLKIQRTERGDSAVYLCASSLGSAGEQYFGPGTRLTVT.

This clonotype has at least ten counts. This chain connects TRBV28 to TRBJ2-7, with 12 positions matching TRBD2. Germline V gives CDR1 MDHEN, CDR2 SYDVKM. The V and J ends lost 4 bases and 5 bases, in that order; junction bases with no gene match: 9. The CDR3 is made up of 16 amino acids. CDR3 sequence: CASSSPRLAGGDEQYF. The CDR3 DNA follows: TGTGCCAGCAGTTCCCCGAGGCTAGCGGGAGGGGACGAGCAGTACTTC.

The rearrangement joins TRBV5-6 to TRBJ1-2; a weak D match, TRBD1 (5 bases). V shed 2 bases and J shed 7 bases, with 12 bases lying between them. The CDR3 has 13 residues. CDR1 and CDR2 from the germline V gene are SGHDT and YYEEEE. The chain's CDR3 is CASSLAGQLGYTF. Written as DNA, the CDR3 is TGTGCCAGCAGCTTAGCCGGACAACTTGGCTACACCTTC.

This clonotype was counted only a few times. V and J are TRBV6-1 and TRBJ2-5; TRBD2 might be the D (6 bases). V dropped 6 bases and J dropped 4 bases, with 12 bases sitting between them. This CDR3 has 13 residues. The germline CDR1 and CDR2 sequences are MNHNS and SASEGT. The CDR3: CASRDGGRETQYF. In DNA form, the CDR3 reads TGTGCCAGCAGGGACGGGGGACGAGAGACCCAGTACTTC.

This clonotype has a count of ten or more. V is TRBV7-8 and J is TRBJ2-2, with 11 bases matching TRBD2. Germline loops: CDR1 SGHVS, CDR2 FQNEAQ. CDR3 length equals 16 residues. V shed 2 bases, J shed 1 base, and the junction held 0 bases outside the gene matches. CDR3 bases: TGTGCCAGCAGCTTACTAGCGGGAGGGAACACCGGGGAGCTGTTTTTT. It specifies CASSLLAGGNTGELFF.

This clonotype appeared many times. The V call is TRBV28, the J call TRBJ2-2, with TRBD2 matching over 10 bases. Germline CDR1 is MDHEN and CDR2 is SYDVKM. The trim removed 5 bases at V and 7 bases at J, leaving 10 bases unmatched. There are 16 residues in the CDR3. For the CDR3, the DNA is TGTGCCAGCAGTGAGCGGGAGGGCCTCCTCTTCGGGGAGCTGTTTTTT. Amino acids: CASSEREGLLFGELFF.

CDR3 in amino acids: CSARDFNRGPNTEAFF. The CDR3, as DNA: TGCAGTGCTAGAGATTTTAACAGGGGGCCGAACACTGAAGCTTTCTTT. The chain links TRBV20-1 to TRBJ1-1, with 9 positions matching TRBD1. J was trimmed by 1 base and V by 0 bases; bases with no gene match: 6. Germline V gives CDR1 DFQATT, CDR2 SNEGSKA (reference sequence). The CDR3 consists of 16 residues.